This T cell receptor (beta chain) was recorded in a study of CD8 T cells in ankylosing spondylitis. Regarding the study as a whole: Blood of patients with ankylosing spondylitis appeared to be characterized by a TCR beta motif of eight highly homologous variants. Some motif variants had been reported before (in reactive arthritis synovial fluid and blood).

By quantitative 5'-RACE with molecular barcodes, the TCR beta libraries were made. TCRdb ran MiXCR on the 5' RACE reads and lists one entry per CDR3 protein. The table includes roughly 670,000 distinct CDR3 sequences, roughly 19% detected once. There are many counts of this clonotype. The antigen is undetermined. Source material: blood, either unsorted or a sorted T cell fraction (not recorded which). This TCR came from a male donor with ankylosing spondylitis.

The CDR3 loop is CASSYYRENEQFF. For the CDR3, the DNA is TGTGCCAGCAGCTATTACAGGGAAAATGAGCAGTTCTTC. V and J are TRBV6-2 or TRBV6-3 and TRBJ2-1; D might be TRBD1 (6 bases). V was cut by 6 bases and J by 7 bases, with 13 bases left in between. CDR3 size: 13 residues. The germline CDR1 and CDR2 sequences are MNHEY and SVGEGT.